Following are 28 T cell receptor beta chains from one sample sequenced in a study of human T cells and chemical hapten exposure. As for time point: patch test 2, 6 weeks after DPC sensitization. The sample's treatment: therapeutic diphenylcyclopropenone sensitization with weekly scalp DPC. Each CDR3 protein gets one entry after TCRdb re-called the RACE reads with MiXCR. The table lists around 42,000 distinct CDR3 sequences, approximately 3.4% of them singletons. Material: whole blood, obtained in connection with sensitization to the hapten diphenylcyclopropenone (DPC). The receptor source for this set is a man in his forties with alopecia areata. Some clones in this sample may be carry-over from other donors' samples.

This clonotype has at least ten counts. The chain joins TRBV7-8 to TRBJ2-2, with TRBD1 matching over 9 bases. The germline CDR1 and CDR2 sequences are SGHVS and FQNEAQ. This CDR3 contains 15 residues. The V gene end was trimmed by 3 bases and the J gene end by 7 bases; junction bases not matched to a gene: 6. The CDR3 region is CASSLGQGRVGELFF. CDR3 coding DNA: TGTGCCAGCAGCTTGGGACAGGGCCGCGTCGGGGAGCTGTTTTTT.

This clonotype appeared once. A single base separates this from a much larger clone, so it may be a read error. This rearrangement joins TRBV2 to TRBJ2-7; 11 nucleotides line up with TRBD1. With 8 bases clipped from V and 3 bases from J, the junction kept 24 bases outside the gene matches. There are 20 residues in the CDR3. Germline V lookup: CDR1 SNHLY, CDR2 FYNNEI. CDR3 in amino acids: CASCLTLAGQGARKVYEQYF. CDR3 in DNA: TGTGCCAGCTGCCTGACCTTAGCCGGACAGGGGGCGCGGAAGGTCTACGAGCAGTACTTC.

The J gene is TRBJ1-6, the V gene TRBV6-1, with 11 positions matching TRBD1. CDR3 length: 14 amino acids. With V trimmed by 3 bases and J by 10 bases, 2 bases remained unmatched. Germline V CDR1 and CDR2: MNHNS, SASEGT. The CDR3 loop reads CASSDRDRGSPLHF. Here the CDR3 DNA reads TGTGCCAGCAGTGATCGGGACAGGGGGTCACCCCTCCACTTT.

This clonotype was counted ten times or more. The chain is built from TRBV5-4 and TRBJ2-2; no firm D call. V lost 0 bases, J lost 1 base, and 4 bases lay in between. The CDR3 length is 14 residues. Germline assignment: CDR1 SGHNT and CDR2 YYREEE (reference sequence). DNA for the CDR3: TGTGCCAGCAGCTTGGACAGGAACACCGGGGAGCTGTTTTTT. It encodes CASSLDRNTGELFF.

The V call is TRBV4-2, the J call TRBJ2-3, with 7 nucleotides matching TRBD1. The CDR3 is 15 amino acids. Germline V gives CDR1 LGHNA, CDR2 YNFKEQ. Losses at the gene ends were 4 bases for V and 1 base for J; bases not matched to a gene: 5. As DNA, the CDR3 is TGTGCCAGCAGCCGACAGGGCGGAGGCACAGATACGCAGTATTTT. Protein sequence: CASSRQGGGTDTQYF.

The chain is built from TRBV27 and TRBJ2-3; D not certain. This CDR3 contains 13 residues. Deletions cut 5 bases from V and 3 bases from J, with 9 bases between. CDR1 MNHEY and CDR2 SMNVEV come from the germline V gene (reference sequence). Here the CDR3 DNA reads TGTGCCAGCAGTCCCCCAGGTACAGATACGCAGTATTTT. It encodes CASSPPGTDTQYF.

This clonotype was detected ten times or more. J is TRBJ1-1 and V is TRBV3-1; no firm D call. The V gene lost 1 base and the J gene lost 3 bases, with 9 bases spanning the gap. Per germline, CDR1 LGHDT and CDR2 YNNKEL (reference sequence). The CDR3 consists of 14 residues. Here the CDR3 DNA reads TGTGCCAGCAGCCAAGCCGCCAGGTACACTGAAGCTTTCTTT. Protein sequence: CASSQAARYTEAFF.

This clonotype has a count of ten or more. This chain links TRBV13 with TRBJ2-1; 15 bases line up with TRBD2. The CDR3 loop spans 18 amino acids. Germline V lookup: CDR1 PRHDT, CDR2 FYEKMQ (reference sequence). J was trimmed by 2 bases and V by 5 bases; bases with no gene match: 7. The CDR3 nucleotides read TGTGCCAGCAGCCCAGGGACTAGCGGGAGGAGTACCTACAATGAGCAGTTCTTC. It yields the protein CASSPGTSGRSTYNEQFF.

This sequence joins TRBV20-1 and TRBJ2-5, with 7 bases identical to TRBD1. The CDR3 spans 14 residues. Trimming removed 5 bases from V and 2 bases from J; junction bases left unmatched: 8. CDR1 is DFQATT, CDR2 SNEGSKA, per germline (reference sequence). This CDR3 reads CSASGGQRQETQYF. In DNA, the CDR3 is TGCAGTGCTTCAGGGGGACAAAGACAAGAGACCCAGTACTTC.

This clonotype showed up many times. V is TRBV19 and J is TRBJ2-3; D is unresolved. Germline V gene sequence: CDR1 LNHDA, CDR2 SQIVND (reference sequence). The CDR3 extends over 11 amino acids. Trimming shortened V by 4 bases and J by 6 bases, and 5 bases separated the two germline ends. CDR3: CASSKVDTQYF. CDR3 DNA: TGTGCCAGTAGTAAGGTCGATACGCAGTATTTT.

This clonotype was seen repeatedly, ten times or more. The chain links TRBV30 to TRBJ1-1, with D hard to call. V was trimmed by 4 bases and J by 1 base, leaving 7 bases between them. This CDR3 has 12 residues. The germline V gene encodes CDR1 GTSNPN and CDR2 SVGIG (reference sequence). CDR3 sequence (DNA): TGTGCCTGGACGGCGGGGAACACTGAAGCTTTCTTT. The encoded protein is CAWTAGNTEAFF.

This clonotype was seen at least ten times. In DNA, the CDR3 is TGTGCCAGCAGCCCACGGGGGACGGTCTACAATGAGCAGTTCTTC. Residues: CASSPRGTVYNEQFF. This chain links TRBV9 with TRBJ2-1; possibly TRBD2 for D (6 bases). The CDR3 is 15 residues long. Germline V gene lookup returns CDR1 SGDLS and CDR2 YYNGEE. V was shortened by 4 bases and J by 3 bases, with 14 bases between the two germline ends. The full variable domain, completed using reference TRBV9 and TRBJ2-1, is DSGVTQTPKHLITATGQRVTLRCSPRSGDLSVYWYQQSLDQGLQFLIQYYNGEERAKGNILERFSAQQFPDLHSELNLSSLELGDSALYFCASSPRGTVYNEQFFGPGTRLTVL.

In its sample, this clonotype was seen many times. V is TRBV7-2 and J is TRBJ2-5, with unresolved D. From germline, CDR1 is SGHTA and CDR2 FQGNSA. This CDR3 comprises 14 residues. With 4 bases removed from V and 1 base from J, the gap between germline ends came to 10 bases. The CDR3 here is CASSSPGPQETQYF. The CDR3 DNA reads TGTGCCAGCAGCTCTCCGGGCCCCCAAGAGACCCAGTACTTC.

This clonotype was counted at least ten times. The CDR3 DNA is TGTGCCAGCTCACCCGACAGGTACGAGCAGTACTTC. Translation: CASSPDRYEQYF. The chain carries TRBV18 and TRBJ2-7; D may be TRBD1 (6 bases). CDR1 is KGHSH, CDR2 LQKENI, per germline. Between the trimmed V and J ends, which lost 3 bases and 4 bases, there was a span of 7 bases. The CDR3 is made up of 12 amino acids.

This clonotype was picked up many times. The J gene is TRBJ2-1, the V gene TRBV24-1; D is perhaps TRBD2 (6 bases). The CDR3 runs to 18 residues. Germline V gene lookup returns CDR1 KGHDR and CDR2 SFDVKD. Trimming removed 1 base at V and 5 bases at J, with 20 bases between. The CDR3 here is CATSDFLGGEDINNEQFF. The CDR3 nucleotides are TGTGCCACCAGTGATTTCCTGGGGGGAGAGGATATAAACAATGAGCAGTTCTTC.

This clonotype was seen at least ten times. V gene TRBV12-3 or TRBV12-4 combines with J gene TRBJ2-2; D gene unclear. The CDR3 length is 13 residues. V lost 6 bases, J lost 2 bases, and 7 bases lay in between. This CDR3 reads CASSQINTGELFF. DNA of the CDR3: TGTGCCAGCAGCCAGATTAACACCGGGGAGCTGTTTTTT.

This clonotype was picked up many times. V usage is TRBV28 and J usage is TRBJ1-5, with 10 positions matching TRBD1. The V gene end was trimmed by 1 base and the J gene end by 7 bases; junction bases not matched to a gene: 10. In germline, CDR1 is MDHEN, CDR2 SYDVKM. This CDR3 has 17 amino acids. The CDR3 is CASSLSVGQGLEQPQHF. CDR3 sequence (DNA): TGTGCCAGCAGTTTATCTGTGGGACAGGGGCTCGAACAGCCCCAGCATTTT.

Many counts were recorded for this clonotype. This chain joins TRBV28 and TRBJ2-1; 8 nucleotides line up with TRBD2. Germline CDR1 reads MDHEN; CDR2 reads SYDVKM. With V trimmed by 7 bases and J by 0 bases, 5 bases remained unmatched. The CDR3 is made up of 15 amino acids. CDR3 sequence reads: CASNLLAASYNEQFF. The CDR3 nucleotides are TGTGCCAGCAATCTACTAGCGGCCTCCTACAATGAGCAGTTCTTC. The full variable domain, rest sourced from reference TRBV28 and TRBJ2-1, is DVKVTQSSRYLVKRTGEKVFLECVQDMDHENMFWYRQDPGLGLRLIYFSYDVKMKEKGDIPEGYSVSREKKERFSLILESASTNQTSMYLCASNLLAASYNEQFFGPGTRLTVL.

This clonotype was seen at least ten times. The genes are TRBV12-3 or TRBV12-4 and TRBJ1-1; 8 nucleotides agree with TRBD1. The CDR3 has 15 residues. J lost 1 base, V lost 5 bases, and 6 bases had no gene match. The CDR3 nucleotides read TGTGCCAGCAGTAAGACAGGGGCCGAGAACACTGAAGCTTTCTTT. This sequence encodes CASSKTGAENTEAFF.

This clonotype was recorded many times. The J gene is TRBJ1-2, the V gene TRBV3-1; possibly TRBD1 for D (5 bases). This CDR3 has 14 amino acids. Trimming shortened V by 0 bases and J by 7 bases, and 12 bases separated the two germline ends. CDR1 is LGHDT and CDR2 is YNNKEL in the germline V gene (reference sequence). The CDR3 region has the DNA TGTGCCAGCAGCCAAGATACAGGCAGACGTGGCTACACCTTC. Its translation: CASSQDTGRRGYTF.

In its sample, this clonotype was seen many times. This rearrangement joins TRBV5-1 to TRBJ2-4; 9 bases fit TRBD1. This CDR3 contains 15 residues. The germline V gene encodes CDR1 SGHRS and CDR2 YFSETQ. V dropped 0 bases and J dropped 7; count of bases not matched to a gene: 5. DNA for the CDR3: TGCGCCAGCAGCTTGGATGGGGACAGGGTGAACATTCAGTACTTC. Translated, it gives CASSLDGDRVNIQYF.

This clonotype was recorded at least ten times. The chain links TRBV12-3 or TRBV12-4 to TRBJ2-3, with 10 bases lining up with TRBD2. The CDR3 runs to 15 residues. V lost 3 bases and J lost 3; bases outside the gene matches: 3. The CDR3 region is CASSFLSGRTDTQYF. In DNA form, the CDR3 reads TGTGCCAGCAGTTTCCTTAGCGGGAGGACAGATACGCAGTATTTT.

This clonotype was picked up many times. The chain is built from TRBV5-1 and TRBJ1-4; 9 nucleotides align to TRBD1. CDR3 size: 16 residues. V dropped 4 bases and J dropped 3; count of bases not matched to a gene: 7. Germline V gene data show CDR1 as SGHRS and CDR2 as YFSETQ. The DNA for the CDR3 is TGCGCCAGCAGCAGTGCTCGGACAGGGGCTAATGAAAAACTGTTTTTT. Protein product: CASSSARTGANEKLFF.

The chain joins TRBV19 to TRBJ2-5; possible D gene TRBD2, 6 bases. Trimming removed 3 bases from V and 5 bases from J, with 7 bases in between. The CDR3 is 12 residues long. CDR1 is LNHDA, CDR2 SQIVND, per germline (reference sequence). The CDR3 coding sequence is TGTGCCAGTAGTATGGGGGGTGAGACCCAGTACTTC. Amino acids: CASSMGGETQYF. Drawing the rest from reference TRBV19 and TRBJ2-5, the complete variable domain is DGGITQSPKYLFRKEGQNVTLSCEQNLNHDAMYWYRQDPGQGLRLIYYSQIVNDFQKGDIAEGYSVSREKKESFPLTVTSAQKNPTAFYLCASSMGGETQYFGPGTRLLVL.

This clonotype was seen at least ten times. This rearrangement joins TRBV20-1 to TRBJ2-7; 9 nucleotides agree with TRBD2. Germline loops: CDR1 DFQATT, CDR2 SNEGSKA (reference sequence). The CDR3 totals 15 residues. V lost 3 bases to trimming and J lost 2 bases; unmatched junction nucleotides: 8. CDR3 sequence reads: CSASGLREGPYEQYF. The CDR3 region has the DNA TGCAGTGCTAGCGGTTTGCGGGAGGGCCCCTACGAGCAGTACTTC.

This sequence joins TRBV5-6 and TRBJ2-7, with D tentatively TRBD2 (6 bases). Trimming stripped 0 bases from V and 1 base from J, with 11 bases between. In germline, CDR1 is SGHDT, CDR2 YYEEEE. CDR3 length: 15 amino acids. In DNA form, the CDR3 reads TGTGCCAGCAGCTTGGATCCGGGGAGGTCCTACGAGCAGTACTTC. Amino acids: CASSLDPGRSYEQYF.

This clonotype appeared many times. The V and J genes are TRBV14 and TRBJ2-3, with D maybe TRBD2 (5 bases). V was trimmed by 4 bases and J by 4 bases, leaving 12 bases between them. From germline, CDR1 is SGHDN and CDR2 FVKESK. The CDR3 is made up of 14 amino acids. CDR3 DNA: TGTGCCAGCAGCCGCGAACTAGTCCCAGATACGCAGTATTTT. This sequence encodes CASSRELVPDTQYF.

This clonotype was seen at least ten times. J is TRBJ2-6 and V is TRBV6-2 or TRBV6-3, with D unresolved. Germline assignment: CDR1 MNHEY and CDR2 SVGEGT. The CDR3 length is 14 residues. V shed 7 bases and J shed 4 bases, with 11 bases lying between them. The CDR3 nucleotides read TGTGCCAGCACCCCCCGGGCGGGGGCCAACGTCCTGACTTTC. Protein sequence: CASTPRAGANVLTF.